Listed below are T cell receptor beta chains from one sample, sequenced in a study of blood T cell repertoires in COVID-19. Data came from immunoSEQ multiplex PCR; TCRdb stores just in-frame clones and leaves some out. The table records 400,000 to 450,000 clones, approximately 90% of them present only once. The specimen was peripheral blood. Source of these receptors: a woman in her twenties or thirties with active or convalescent COVID-19. Each CDR3 is given with its conserved first and last residue. A D gene is named only where the DNA matches it firmly. Rows give clone size only sometimes, using once, few, many, or a class for an expanded clone.

d_gene: .
j_gene: TRBJ2-3
abundance: .
v_gene: TRBV10-3
CDR3nt: TGTGCCATCAGCGGGGGGACAGGAGTCGTGAATACGCAGTATTTT
CDR3aa: CAISGGTGVVNTQYF

d_gene: .
j_gene: TRBJ2-7
abundance: .
v_gene: TRBV29-1
CDR3nt: TGCAGCCCTCCAAAATGCAGGGAAATGTCCTACGAGCAGTACTTC
CDR3aa: CSPPKCREMSYEQYF

d_gene: .
j_gene: TRBJ2-7
abundance: .
v_gene: TRBV3-1/TRBV3-2
CDR3nt: TGTGCCAGCAGCCCGCCCTCTGTCGGGGGTACCTTTGAGCAGTACTTC
CDR3aa: CASSPPSVGGTFEQYF

d_gene: .
j_gene: TRBJ1-1
abundance: once
v_gene: TRBV28
CDR3nt: TGTGCCAGCACCTTGGCAGTAAGCACTGAAGCTTTCTTT
CDR3aa: CASTLAVSTEAFF

d_gene: .
j_gene: TRBJ1-4
abundance: once
v_gene: TRBV6-1
CDR3nt: TGTGCCAGCAGTGATCGGGGGGATGTATACGCTAATGAAAAACTGTTTTTT
CDR3aa: CASSDRGDVYANEKLFF

d_gene: .
j_gene: TRBJ1-1
abundance: .
v_gene: TRBV18
CDR3nt: TGTGCCAGCTCACCCAGACAGGACCTGAACACTGAAGCTTTCTTT
CDR3aa: CASSPRQDLNTEAFF

d_gene: .
j_gene: TRBJ1-4
abundance: .
v_gene: TRBV27
CDR3nt: TGTGCCAGCAGTTTATCGGGGGGGCTTGTTGAAAAACTGTTTTTT
CDR3aa: CASSLSGGLVEKLFF

d_gene: TRBD1
j_gene: TRBJ2-1
abundance: .
v_gene: TRBV19
CDR3nt: TGTGCCAGTAGTATAACGACAGGGGGCAATGAGCAGTTCTTC
CDR3aa: CASSITTGGNEQFF

d_gene: .
j_gene: TRBJ2-7
abundance: many
v_gene: TRBV3-1/TRBV3-2
CDR3nt: TGTGCCAGCGGGAGTGTCGACGAGCAGTACTTC
CDR3aa: CASGSVDEQYF

d_gene: TRBD2
j_gene: TRBJ2-5
abundance: .
v_gene: TRBV5-1
CDR3nt: TGCGCCAGCAGCCGCGGACCTACTAGCGGAAACCAAGAGACCCAGTACTTC
CDR3aa: CASSRGPTSGNQETQYF

d_gene: .
j_gene: TRBJ2-5
abundance: .
v_gene: TRBV7-6
CDR3nt: TGTGCCAGCATCCCCCTTGGGCCCGAGGAGACCCAGTACTTC
CDR3aa: CASIPLGPEETQYF